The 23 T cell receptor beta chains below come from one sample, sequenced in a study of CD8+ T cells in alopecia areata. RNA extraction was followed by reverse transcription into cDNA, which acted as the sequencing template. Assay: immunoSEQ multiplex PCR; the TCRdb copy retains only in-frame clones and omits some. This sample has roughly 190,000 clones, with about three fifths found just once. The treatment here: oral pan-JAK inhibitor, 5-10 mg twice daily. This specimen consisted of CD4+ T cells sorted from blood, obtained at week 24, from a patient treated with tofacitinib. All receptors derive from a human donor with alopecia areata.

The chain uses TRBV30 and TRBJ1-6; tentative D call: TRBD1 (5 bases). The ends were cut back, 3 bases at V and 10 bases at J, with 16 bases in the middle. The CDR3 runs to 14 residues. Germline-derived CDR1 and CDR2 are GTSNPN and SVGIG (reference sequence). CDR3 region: CAWSRDPRKSPLHF. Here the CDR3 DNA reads TGTGCCTGGAGCAGGGACCCCCGTAAATCACCCCTCCACTTT. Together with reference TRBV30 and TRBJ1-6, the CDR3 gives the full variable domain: SQTIHQWPATLVQPVGSPLSLECTVEGTSNPNLYWYRQAAGRGLQLLFYSVGIGQISSEVPQNLSASRPQDRQFILSSKKLLLSDSGFYLCAWSRDPRKSPLHFGNGTRLTVT.

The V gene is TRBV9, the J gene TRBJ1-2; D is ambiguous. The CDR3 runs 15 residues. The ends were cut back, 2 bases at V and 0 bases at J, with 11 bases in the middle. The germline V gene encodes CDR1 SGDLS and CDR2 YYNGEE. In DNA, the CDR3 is TGTGCCAGCAGCGTCAACAGTGCAGCTAACTATGGCTACACCTTC. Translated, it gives CASSVNSAANYGYTF.

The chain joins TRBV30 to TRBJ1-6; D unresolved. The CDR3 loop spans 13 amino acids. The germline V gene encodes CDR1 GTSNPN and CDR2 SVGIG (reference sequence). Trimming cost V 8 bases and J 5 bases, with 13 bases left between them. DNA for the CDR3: TGTGCCGGTGGGCAGGTTAATAATTCACCCCTCCACTTT. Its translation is CAGGQVNNSPLHF.

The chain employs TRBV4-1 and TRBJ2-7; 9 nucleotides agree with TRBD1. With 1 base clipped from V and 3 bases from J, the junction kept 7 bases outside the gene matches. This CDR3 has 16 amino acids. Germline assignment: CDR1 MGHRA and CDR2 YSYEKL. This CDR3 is CASSQVRGQGNYEQYF. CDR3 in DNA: TGCGCCAGCAGCCAAGTGAGGGGACAGGGTAACTACGAGCAGTACTTC.

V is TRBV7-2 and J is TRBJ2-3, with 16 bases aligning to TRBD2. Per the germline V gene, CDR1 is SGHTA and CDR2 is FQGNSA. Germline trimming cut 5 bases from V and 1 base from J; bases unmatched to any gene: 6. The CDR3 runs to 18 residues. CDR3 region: CASSLGLAGGLGTDTQYF. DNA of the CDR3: TGTGCCAGCAGCCTGGGACTAGCGGGGGGGCTAGGCACAGATACGCAGTATTTT. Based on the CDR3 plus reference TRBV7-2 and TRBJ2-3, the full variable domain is GAGVSQSPSNKVTEKGKDVELRCDPISGHTALYWYRQSLGQGLEFLIYFQGNSAPDKSGLPSDRFSAERTGGSVSTLTIQRTQQEDSAVYLCASSLGLAGGLGTDTQYFGPGTRLTVL.

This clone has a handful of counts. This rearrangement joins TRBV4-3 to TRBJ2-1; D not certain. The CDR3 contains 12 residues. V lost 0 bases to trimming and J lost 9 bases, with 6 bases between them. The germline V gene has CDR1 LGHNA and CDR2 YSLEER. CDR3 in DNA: TGCGCCAGCAGCCAAGATTTGGGTGAGCAGTTCTTC. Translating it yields CASSQDLGEQFF.

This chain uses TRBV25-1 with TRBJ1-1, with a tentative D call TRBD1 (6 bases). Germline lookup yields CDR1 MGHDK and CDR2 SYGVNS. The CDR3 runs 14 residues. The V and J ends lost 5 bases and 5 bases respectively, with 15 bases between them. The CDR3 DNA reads TGTGCCAGCAGTCAGACAGGTTTGGGGACTGAAGCTTTCTTT. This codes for CASSQTGLGTEAFF.

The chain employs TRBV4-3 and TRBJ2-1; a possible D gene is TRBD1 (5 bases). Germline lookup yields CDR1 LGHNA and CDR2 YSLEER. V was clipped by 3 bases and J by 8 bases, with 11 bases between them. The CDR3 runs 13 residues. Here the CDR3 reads CASSHSRGDEQFF. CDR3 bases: TGCGCCAGCAGCCACTCTAGGGGTGATGAGCAGTTCTTC.

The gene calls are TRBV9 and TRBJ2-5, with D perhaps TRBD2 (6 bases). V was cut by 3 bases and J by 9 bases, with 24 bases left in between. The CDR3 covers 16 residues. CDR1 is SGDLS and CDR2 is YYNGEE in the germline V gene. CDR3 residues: CASSEGSTSLLGAQYF. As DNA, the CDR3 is TGTGCCAGCAGCGAGGGCTCGACTAGTCTCCTAGGGGCCCAGTACTTC.

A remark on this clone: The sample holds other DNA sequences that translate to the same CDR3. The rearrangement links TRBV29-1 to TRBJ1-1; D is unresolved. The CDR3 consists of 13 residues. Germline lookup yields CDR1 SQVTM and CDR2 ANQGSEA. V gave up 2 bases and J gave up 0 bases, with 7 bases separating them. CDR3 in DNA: TGCAGCGTTGAATCCAGGTTGAACACTGAAGCTTTCTTT. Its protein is CSVESRLNTEAFF.

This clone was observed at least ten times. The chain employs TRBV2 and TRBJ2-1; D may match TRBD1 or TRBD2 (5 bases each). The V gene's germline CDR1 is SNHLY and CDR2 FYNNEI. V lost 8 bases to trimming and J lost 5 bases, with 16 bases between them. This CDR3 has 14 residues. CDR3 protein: CASGTDIRDNEQFF. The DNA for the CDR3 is TGTGCCAGCGGGACGGACATTAGGGACAATGAGCAGTTCTTC.

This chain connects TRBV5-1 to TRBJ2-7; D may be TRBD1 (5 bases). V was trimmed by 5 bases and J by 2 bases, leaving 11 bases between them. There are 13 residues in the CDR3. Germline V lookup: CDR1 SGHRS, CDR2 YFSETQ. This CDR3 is CASRETAPYEQYF. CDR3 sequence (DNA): TGCGCCAGCAGGGAGACAGCACCCTACGAGCAGTACTTC.

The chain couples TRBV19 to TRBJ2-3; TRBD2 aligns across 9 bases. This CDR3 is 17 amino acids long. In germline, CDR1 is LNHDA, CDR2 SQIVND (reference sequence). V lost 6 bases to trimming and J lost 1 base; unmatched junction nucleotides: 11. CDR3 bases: TGTGCCAGTAGGGCGACTAGCGGAAGTCTGGGCACAGATACGCAGTATTTT. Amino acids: CASRATSGSLGTDTQYF. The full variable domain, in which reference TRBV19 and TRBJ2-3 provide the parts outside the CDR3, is DGGITQSPKYLFRKEGQNVTLSCEQNLNHDAMYWYRQDPGQGLRLIYYSQIVNDFQKGDIAEGYSVSREKKESFPLTVTSAQKNPTAFYLCASRATSGSLGTDTQYFGPGTRLTVL.

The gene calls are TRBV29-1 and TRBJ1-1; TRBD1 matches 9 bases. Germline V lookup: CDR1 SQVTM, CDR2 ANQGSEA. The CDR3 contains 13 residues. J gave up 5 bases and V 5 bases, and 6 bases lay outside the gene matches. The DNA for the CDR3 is TGCAGCGTTATGGGACAGGGCCTAACTGAAGCTTTCTTT. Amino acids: CSVMGQGLTEAFF.

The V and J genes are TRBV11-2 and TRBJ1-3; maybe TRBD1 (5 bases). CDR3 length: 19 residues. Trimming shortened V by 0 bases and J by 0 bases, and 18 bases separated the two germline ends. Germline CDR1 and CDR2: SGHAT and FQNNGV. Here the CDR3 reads CASSLDNVDSLFSGNTIYF. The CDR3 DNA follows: TGTGCCAGCAGCTTAGATAATGTTGACAGTCTGTTCTCTGGAAACACCATATATTTT.

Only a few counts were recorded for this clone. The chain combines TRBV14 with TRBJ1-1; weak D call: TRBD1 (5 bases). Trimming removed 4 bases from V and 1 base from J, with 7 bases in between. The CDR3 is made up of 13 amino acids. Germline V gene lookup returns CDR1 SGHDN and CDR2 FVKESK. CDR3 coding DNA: TGTGCCAGCAGCCCCGGGGCGAACACTGAAGCTTTCTTT. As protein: CASSPGANTEAFF. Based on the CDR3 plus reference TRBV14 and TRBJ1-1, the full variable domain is EAGVTQFPSHSVIEKGQTVTLRCDPISGHDNLYWYRRVMGKEIKFLLHFVKESKQDESGMPNNRFLAERTGGTYSTLKVQPAELEDSGVYFCASSPGANTEAFFGQGTRLTVV.

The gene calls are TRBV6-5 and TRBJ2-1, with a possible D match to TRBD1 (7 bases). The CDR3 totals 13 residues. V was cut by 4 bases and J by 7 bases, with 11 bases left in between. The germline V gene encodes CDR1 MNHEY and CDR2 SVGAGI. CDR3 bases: TGTGCCAGCAGTTCAGGGGGGAGAAATGAGCAGTTCTTC. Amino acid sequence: CASSSGGRNEQFF.

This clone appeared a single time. The CDR3 region has the DNA TGTGCCAGCAGTTGGGACAGATACAATGAGCAGTTCTTC. Amino acids: CASSWDRYNEQFF. The chain employs TRBV27 and TRBJ2-1, with 7 bases identical to TRBD1. The CDR3 has 13 amino acids. Germline V gene data show CDR1 as MNHEY and CDR2 as SMNVEV (reference sequence). V gave up 4 bases and J gave up 4 bases; unmatched junction bases: 1.

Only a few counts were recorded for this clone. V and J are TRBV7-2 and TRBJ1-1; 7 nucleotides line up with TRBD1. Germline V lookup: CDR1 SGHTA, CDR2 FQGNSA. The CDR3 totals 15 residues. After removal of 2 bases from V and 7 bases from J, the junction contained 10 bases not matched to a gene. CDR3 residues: CASSLTPGGFGEAFF. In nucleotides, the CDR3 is TGTGCCAGCAGCTTAACCCCAGGGGGTTTCGGTGAAGCTTTCTTT.

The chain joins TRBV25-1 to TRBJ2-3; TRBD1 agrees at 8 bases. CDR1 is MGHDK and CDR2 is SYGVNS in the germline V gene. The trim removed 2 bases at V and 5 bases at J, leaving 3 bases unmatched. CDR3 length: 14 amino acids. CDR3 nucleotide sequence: TGTGCCAGCAGTGAAGCAGGGGGCATAGATACGCAGTATTTT. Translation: CASSEAGGIDTQYF.

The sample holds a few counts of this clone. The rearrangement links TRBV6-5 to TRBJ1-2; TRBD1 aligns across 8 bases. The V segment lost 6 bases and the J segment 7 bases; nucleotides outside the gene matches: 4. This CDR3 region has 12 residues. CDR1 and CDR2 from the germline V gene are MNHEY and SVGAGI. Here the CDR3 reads CASRRDRGGYTF. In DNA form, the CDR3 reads TGTGCCAGCAGGCGCGACAGGGGTGGCTACACCTTC.

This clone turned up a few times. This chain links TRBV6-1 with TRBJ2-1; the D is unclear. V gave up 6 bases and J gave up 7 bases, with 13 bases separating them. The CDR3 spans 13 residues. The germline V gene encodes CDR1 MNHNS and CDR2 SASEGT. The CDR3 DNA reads TGTGCCAGCAGGGACCTCAGCGTAAATGAGCAGTTCTTC. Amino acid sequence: CASRDLSVNEQFF.

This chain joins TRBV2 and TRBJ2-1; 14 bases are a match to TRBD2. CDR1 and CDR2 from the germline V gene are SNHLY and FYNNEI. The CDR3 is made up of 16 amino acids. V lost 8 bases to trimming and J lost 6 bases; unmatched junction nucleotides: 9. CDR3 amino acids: CASGKTSGGALNEQFF. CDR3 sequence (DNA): TGTGCCAGCGGAAAGACTAGCGGGGGGGCACTCAATGAGCAGTTCTTC. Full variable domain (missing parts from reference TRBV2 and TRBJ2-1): EPEVTQTPSHQVTQMGQEVILRCVPISNHLYFYWYRQILGQKVEFLVSFYNNEISEKSEIFDDQFSVERPDGSNFTLKIRSTKLEDSAMYFCASGKTSGGALNEQFFGPGTRLTVL.